A selection of T cell receptor beta chains follows, all from one sample in a study of T cell changes during pregnancy in multiple sclerosis. The table came from immunoSEQ multiplex PCR; TCRdb's copy has only in-frame clones and leaves some out. The sample records over 50,000 clones, roughly 88% being singletons. Sequencing was performed on peripheral blood, taken in the first trimester of pregnancy. These receptor sequences come from a female donor with multiple sclerosis, enrolled in a pregnancy study. CDR3s include the opening cysteine and the closing phenylalanine or tryptophan. A D gene is named only where the DNA matches it firmly. For some rows the clone size is stated as once, few or many, or as a class when expanded; others skip it.

J,size,V,D,CDR3,DNA
TRBJ1-5,few,TRBV28,NA,CASSFLGGNQPQHF,TGTGCCAGCAGTTTCCTGGGGGGGAATCAGCCCCAGCATTTT
TRBJ1-1,NA,TRBV9,NA,CASSPQNTEAFF,TGTGCCAGCAGCCCCCAGAACACTGAAGCTTTCTTT
TRBJ1-1,NA,TRBV27,TRBD1,CASSSGTGIKAFF,TGTGCCAGCAGTTCCGGGACAGGGATTAAAGCTTTCTTT
TRBJ1-1,NA,TRBV7-9,NA,CASSLYEHLNTEAFF,TGTGCCAGCAGCTTATACGAGCATCTGAACACTGAAGCTTTCTTT
TRBJ2-3,NA,TRBV5-1,NA,CASSWDTNTDTQYF,TGCGCCAGCAGCTGGGACACTAACACAGATACGCAGTATTTT
TRBJ2-7,NA,TRBV5-5,NA,CASSPLGGSPYEQYF,TGTGCCAGCAGCCCCTTGGGGGGATCACCCTACGAGCAGTACTTC
TRBJ1-2,NA,TRBV10-3,NA,CAIRSTGFWGYTF,TGTGCCATCAGAAGTACAGGGTTCTGGGGCTACACCTTC
TRBJ2-5,NA,TRBV7-2,NA,CASSLHGGGAETQYF,TGTGCCAGCAGCTTACATGGGGGGGGCGCGGAGACCCAGTACTTC
TRBJ1-5,NA,TRBV21-1,NA,CANNIGTGLWEPQHF,TGTGCCAATAACATTGGGACAGGCCTATGGGAGCCCCAGCATTTT
TRBJ2-7,NA,TRBV25-1,TRBD2,CASSEISGRAGGYEQYF,TGTGCCAGCAGTGAAATAAGCGGGAGGGCCGGGGGCTACGAGCAGTACTTC
TRBJ2-1,NA,TRBV6-5,TRBD2,CASSPREGWNEQFF,TGTGCCAGCAGTCCCCGGGAGGGTTGGAATGAGCAGTTCTTC
TRBJ2-7,once,TRBV19,TRBD2,CASSIMTSGIHEQYF,TGTGCCAGTAGTATAATGACTAGCGGGATCCACGAGCAGTACTTC
TRBJ2-7,few,TRBV19,TRBD2,CASSFGLAVEQYF,TGTGCCAGTAGCTTCGGACTAGCGGTCGAGCAGTACTTC
TRBJ2-3,NA,TRBV5-4,NA,CASSPKPAVSTDTQYF,TGTGCCAGCAGCCCCAAACCAGCGGTAAGCACAGATACGCAGTATTTT
TRBJ2-3,NA,TRBV9,TRBD2,CASSSWTSRGDTQYF,TGTGCCAGCAGCTCCTGGACTAGCCGGGGAGATACGCAGTATTTT
TRBJ2-5,few,TRBV7-9,NA,CASSLVGGAVETQYF,TGTGCCAGCAGCTTAGTGGGGGGGGCGGTGGAGACCCAGTACTTC
TRBJ2-3,NA,TRBV30,NA,CAWSRVTDTQYF,TGTGCCTGGAGCCGGGTCACAGATACGCAGTATTTT
TRBJ2-7,NA,TRBV14,NA,CASSQDVRRGSFLYEQYF,TGTGCCAGCAGCCAAGATGTGCGGAGGGGATCGTTCTTGTACGAGCAGTACTTC
TRBJ2-7,NA,TRBV19,TRBD2,CASSIDSSGRRPYEQYF,TGTGCCAGTAGTATAGATTCAAGCGGGAGAAGGCCCTACGAGCAGTACTTC
TRBJ2-2,NA,TRBV21-1,NA,CASSKERASRAVGELFF,TGTGCCAGCAGCAAAGAGAGGGCATCCCGTGCCGTCGGGGAGCTGTTTTTT
TRBJ2-7,NA,TRBV5-4,NA,CASSLLADEQYF,TGTGCCAGCAGCTTACTAGCCGACGAGCAGTACTTC
TRBJ2-2,NA,TRBV5-1,TRBD2,CASSLSGSVDTGELFF,TGCGCCAGCAGCTTAAGCGGGAGTGTGGACACCGGGGAGCTGTTTTTT
TRBJ2-5,NA,TRBV18,NA,CASSPPSGVGETQYF,TGTGCCAGCTCACCCCCAAGCGGAGTCGGGGAGACCCAGTACTTC
TRBJ2-7,NA,TRBV18,NA,CASSPTDYEQYF,TGTGCCAGCTCACCGACAGACTACGAGCAGTACTTC
TRBJ1-2,NA,TRBV9,NA,CASRSGAGAPHGYTF,TGTGCCAGTAGGTCCGGAGCGGGGGCACCCCATGGCTACACCTTC
TRBJ2-2,NA,TRBV9,NA,CASSVTQNTGELFF,TGTGCCAGCAGCGTAACTCAGAACACCGGGGAGCTGTTTTTT
TRBJ1-2,NA,TRBV29-1,NA,CSVEDSMGGGGYTF,TGCAGCGTTGAAGATAGCATGGGGGGAGGAGGCTACACCTTC
TRBJ2-1,NA,TRBV6-1,TRBD1,CASSVTGTGGWYEQFF,TGTGCCAGCAGTGTGACCGGGACAGGGGGCTGGTATGAGCAGTTCTTC
TRBJ2-6,NA,TRBV7-2,TRBD2,CASSTRGAGANVLTF,TGTGCCAGCAGCACGCGGGGGGCTGGGGCCAACGTCCTGACTTTC
TRBJ2-1,NA,TRBV6-5,NA,CASSYRTEQFF,TGTGCCAGCAGTTATAGAACGGAGCAGTTCTTC
TRBJ1-4,NA,TRBV27,NA,CASSPSSGGSNEKLFF,TGTGCCAGCAGTCCATCTTCCGGGGGTTCTAATGAAAAACTGTTTTTT
TRBJ1-1,NA,TRBV19,NA,CASSIAWQGPNTEAFF,TGTGCCAGTAGTATAGCGTGGCAGGGGCCGAACACTGAAGCTTTCTTT
TRBJ2-1,NA,TRBV7-2,TRBD2,CASSVGLAGNEQFF,TGTGCCAGCAGCGTGGGGCTAGCGGGAAATGAGCAGTTCTTC
TRBJ2-7,NA,TRBV5-4,TRBD2,CASSLDSGGEQYF,TGTGCCAGCAGCTTGGATTCGGGAGGAGAGCAGTACTTC
TRBJ2-2,NA,TRBV7-3,NA,CASSASENTGELFF,TGTGCCAGCAGCGCCAGCGAGAACACCGGGGAGCTGTTTTTT
TRBJ2-3,NA,TRBV18,NA,CASSNRASSTDTQYF,TGTGCCAGCTCGAACAGAGCCTCTAGCACAGATACGCAGTATTTT
TRBJ1-5,few,TRBV30,TRBD1,CAGSAGQGGVGQPQHF,TGTGCCGGATCAGCGGGACAGGGGGGAGTGGGCCAGCCCCAGCATTTT
TRBJ2-1,NA,TRBV7-8,TRBD2,CASSGRLATSYNEQFF,TGTGCCAGCAGCGGCAGACTAGCGACGTCCTACAATGAGCAGTTCTTC
TRBJ2-5,NA,TRBV4-1,NA,CASSQFQGGGETQYF,TGCGCCAGCAGCCAATTCCAGGGAGGGGGGGAGACCCAGTACTTC
TRBJ2-7,once,TRBV18,TRBD1,CASSPGTGFYEQYF,TGTGCCAGCTCACCCGGGACAGGGTTCTACGAGCAGTACTTC
TRBJ2-5,NA,TRBV18,TRBD1,CASSPRTGAETQYF,TGTGCCAGCTCACCCCGGACAGGGGCAGAGACCCAGTACTTC
TRBJ1-3,once,TRBV7-2,NA,CASSFGSPRGNTIYF,TGTGCCAGCAGCTTTGGGTCCCCTAGGGGAAACACCATATATTTT
TRBJ1-2,NA,TRBV7-2,TRBD1,CASSSDRGNGYTF,TGTGCCAGCAGCTCTGACAGGGGGAATGGCTACACCTTC
TRBJ1-1,NA,TRBV6-1,TRBD1,CASSAETGFAGMNTEAFF,TGTGCCAGCAGTGCAGAGACAGGGTTTGCGGGCATGAACACTGAAGCTTTCTTT
TRBJ2-7,NA,TRBV10-3,NA,CAISESFGSSYEQYF,TGTGCCATCAGTGAGTCTTTCGGGAGCTCCTACGAGCAGTACTTC
TRBJ2-1,NA,TRBV19,TRBD1,CASSSTGPYNEQFF,TGTGCCAGTAGTTCGACAGGGCCCTACAATGAGCAGTTCTTC
TRBJ1-2,NA,TRBV5-4,NA,CASSLVTPSHGYTF,TGTGCCAGCAGCTTGGTAACCCCGAGTCATGGCTACACCTTC
TRBJ2-7,NA,TRBV5-1,TRBD1,CASSSTGTATYEQYF,TGCGCCAGCAGCTCAACCGGGACAGCAACCTACGAGCAGTACTTC
TRBJ2-7,few,TRBV27,TRBD1,CASSLIPGQGIDEQYF,TGTGCCAGCAGTCTTATACCGGGACAGGGGATAGACGAGCAGTACTTC
TRBJ1-2,NA,TRBV9,NA,CASSGPGYGYTF,TGTGCCAGCAGCGGTCCCGGCTATGGCTACACCTTC